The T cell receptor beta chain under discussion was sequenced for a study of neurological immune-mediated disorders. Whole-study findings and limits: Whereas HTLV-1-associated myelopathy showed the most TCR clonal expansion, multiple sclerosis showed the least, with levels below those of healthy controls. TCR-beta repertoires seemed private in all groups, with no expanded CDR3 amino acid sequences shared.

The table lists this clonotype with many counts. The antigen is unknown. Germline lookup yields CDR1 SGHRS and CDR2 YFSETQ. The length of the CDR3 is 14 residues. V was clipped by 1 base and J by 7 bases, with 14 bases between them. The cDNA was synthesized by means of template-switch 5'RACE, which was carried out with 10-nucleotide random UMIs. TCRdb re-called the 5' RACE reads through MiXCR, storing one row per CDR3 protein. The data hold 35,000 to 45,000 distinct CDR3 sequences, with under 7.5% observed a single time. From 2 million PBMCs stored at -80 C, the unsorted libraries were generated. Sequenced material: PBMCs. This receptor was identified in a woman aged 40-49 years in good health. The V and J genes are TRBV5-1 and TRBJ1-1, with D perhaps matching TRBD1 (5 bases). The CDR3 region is CASSLIIGAGEAFF. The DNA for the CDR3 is TGCGCCAGCAGCTTGATCATAGGGGCGGGTGAAGCTTTCTTT.